The sequence of this T cell receptor beta chain was determined in a study of cytomegalovirus exposure and HLA in healthy donors. The CDR3 covers 15 residues. Germline lookup yields CDR1 SGHDT and CDR2 YYEEEE. Trimming took off 3 bases at V and 2 bases at J, with 14 bases between the two ends. On this clone itself: Its antigen remains unidentified.

The PCR employed 60 Vbeta primers together with 13 Jbeta primers. The data were produced by immunoSEQ multiplex PCR, yet TCRdb's version contains in-frame clones alone and is incomplete. The repertoire holds approximately 150,000 clones, with around three quarters as singletons. General study points: Later analysis associated a missense DCLRE1C variant with TCR beta V- and J-gene trimming. More clonal expansion characterized HLA-associated TCR beta chains than equally common others in a later analysis.

This clonotype was sampled from a man aged 40-50 years in good health and CMV-seronegative. The source material was PBMCs. The chain uses TRBV5-6 and TRBJ1-1, with a possible D match to TRBD1 (5 bases). The CDR3 sequence is CASSWLQTANTEAFF. DNA for the CDR3: TGTGCCAGCAGCTGGCTCCAGACAGCTAACACTGAAGCTTTCTTT.